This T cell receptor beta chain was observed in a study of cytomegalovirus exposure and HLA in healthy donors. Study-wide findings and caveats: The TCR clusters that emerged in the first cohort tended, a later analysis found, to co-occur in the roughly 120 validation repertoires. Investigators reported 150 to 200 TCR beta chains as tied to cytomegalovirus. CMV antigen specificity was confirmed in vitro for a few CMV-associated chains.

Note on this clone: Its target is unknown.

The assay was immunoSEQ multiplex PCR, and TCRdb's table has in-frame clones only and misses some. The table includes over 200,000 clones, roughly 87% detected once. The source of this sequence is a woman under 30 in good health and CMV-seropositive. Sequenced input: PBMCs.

The CDR3 DNA sequence: TGTGCCAGCAGTTTGACAGTGGTGGCGTACAATGAGCAGTTCTTC. Protein: CASSLTVVAYNEQFF. This chain connects TRBV6-5 to TRBJ2-1, with D tentatively TRBD1 (5 bases). Germline-derived CDR1 and CDR2 are MNHEY and SVGAGI. V lost 4 bases to trimming and J lost 4 bases, with 14 bases between them. The CDR3 runs 15 residues.